This TCR beta chain was sequenced in a study of shared clonotypes between healthy human individuals. Study context: Each donor contributed plates that comprised three CD4 naive, three CD4 memory, two CD8 naive and one CD8 memory.

Points on this clone: Its antigen is not known.

Study findings and constraints: In contrast to clonotypes shared by all four donors, non-shared clonotypes had lower generation probabilities. The study generally estimated greater richness for naive than memory subsets.

The V end was cut by 2 bases, the J end by 7 bases, with 11 bases between. There are 12 residues in the CDR3. The germline V gene has CDR1 GTSNPN and CDR2 SVGIG (reference sequence). Naive CD8 cells comprised CD45RO-negative, CCR7-positively selected cells, excluding terminally differentiated effector memory CD45RA+ cells. Authors' data handling: Filtering differed since immunoSEQ provided only junctions, with no quality scores. This table comes from immunoSEQ multiplex PCR, and its TCRdb copy is limited to in-frame clones, with some not included. From that table come the V and J calls and clone size; the DNA was used to work out D and trimming. The sample shows under 1 million clones, about 96% of them seen only once.

The receptor's source is a man aged 25 to 45 in good health. The rearrangement joins TRBV30 to TRBJ1-2, with a possible D match to TRBD1 (5 bases). Material for sequencing was naive CD8+ T cells sorted from blood. The CDR3 reads CAWSPGQGGYTF. The CDR3 bases are TGTGCCTGGAGTCCCGGGCAGGGTGGCTACACCTTC.